Detailed here is one TCR beta chain. Which antigen it targets is not known. Base qualities are missing; no much larger clone stands one base away. CDR1 is given as MGHRA and CDR2 as YSYEKL, both from the germline V gene. The CDR3 covers 15 residues, taking in both the cysteine and the phenylalanine. Of the read, only the CDR3 DNA is kept; its 45 bases are in frame from base 1. Trimming costs V 2 bases and J 9 bases, and their ends lie 20 bases apart. Read against the paper, the sample's time point label means: eleven to twelve months on ibrutinib. For TCR beta library preparation, roughly 2.2 micrograms of genomic DNA was extracted from cryopreserved PBMCs. Longitudinal blood samples from CLL patients receiving ibrutinib monotherapy were subjected to high-throughput TCR beta sequencing. Patients were enrolled in a phase 2 open-label single-center ibrutinib monotherapy trial. This record belongs to a study of cytotoxic CD8 clonotypes in ibrutinib-treated CLL (dated by TCRdb to 2020 to 2023). About the study as a whole: In this cohort, 15 or so patients were treatment-naive and about a dozen were relapsed/refractory, while some 18 had unmutated IGHV. Responses were partial in 24 patients and complete in 2; after median 68 months follow-up, some 14 stayed in remission and about twelve progressed. Of the approximately 90 people in the trial, 25 to 30 had longitudinal samples available. Response samples were obtained after a median of roughly eleven months of treatment, with a range of about 6 to 40 months. Cryopreserved peripheral blood mononuclear cells were obtained prior to treatment, at the time of response, and at either disease progression or sustained remission. Samples averaged around 280,000 productive templates and approximately 100,000 productive rearrangements. Patients were still on ibrutinib when every remission and progressive disease sample was collected. Broader findings and caveats from the paper: At baseline, clonality was higher than in age-matched healthy donors and showed a strong correlation with circulating CD8+ T-cell counts. Clonality rose at ibrutinib response, remained stable during sustained remission, and dropped back toward baseline at progression. Public clonotypes were rare and either shrank or stayed stable during treatment, and the rise in clonality at ibrutinib response reflected expansion of private clonotypes. Sustained-remission and progressing patients did not have matched sampling times, and lymph node repertoires were not examined.

On a MiSeq, deep resolution sequencing aimed for a depth between 1 in 1 million and 1 in 200,000 T cells, with each clonotype covered 10x on average. The immunoSEQ hsTCRB Kit was used to generate the TCR beta libraries. Under the source paper's analysis protocol: Data were analyzed with ImmunoSEQ Data Assistant and ImmunoSEQ Analyzer, with V, D and J genes assigned per IMGT definitions. Clonality, which ranges from 0 to 1, was calculated as one minus the normalized Shannon entropy of productive rearrangement frequencies. Only overrepresented clonotypes making up at least 0.05% of the repertoire of each patient were included in the public clonotype analysis. Approximately 12 age-matched healthy donor repertoires from immuneACCESS were used as controls for clonality. Drawn from immuneACCESS, this table holds only the in-frame rearrangements with V and J called that TCRdb kept. Clones are partly lost; checked studies trace under half to an unresolved V gene and leave the rest unexplained. Clone size and V and J calls were adopted from that table, with D and trimming inferred from the DNA. The sample records more than 110,000 clones, 80% to 95% of which are singletons. The ten largest clones represent approximately 11% of the sample.

Source: PBMCs, taken after 12 months of ibrutinib treatment. Recombination connected TRBV4-1 to TRBJ2-7, with an unclear D gene assignment. The clonotype originates from a human donor with chronic lymphocytic leukemia. The base sequence is TGCGCCAGCAGCCAATACTCGGGCCGTATTTTCGGGCAGTACTTC. Its protein is CASSQYSGRIFGQYF.